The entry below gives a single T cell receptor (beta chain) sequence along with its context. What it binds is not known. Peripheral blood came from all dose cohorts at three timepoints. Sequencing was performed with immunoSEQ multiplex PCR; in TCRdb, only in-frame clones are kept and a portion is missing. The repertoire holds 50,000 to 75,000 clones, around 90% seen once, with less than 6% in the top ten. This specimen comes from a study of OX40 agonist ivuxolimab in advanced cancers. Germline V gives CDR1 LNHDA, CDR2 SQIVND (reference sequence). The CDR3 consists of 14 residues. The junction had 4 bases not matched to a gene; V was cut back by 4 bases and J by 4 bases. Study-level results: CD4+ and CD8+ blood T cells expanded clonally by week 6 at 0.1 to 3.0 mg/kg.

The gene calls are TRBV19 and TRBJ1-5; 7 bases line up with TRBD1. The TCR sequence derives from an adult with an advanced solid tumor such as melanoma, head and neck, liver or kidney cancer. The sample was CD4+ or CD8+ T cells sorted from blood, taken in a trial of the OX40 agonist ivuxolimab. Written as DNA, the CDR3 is TGTGCCAGTAGTACTCGACAGGGAAATCAGCCCCAGCATTTT. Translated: CASSTRQGNQPQHF. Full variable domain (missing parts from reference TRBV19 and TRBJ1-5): DGGITQSPKYLFRKEGQNVTLSCEQNLNHDAMYWYRQDPGQGLRLIYYSQIVNDFQKGDIAEGYSVSREKKESFPLTVTSAQKNPTAFYLCASSTRQGNQPQHFGDGTRLSIL.